This entry lists 14 T cell receptor beta chains sequenced from one sample in a study of shared T cell receptors in the human thymus. Generated by immunoSEQ multiplex PCR, the TCRdb table keeps only in-frame clones and is missing some. The repertoire consists of 640,000 or so clones, with about 87% occurring once and the leading ten covering roughly 0.0087%. The sample also formed part of further work on human thymus T cells.

What was sequenced was thymocytes. The source of these receptors is a boy in the first two years of life with a congenital heart defect.

This clone has just a few counts. The junction differs from germline at one of its ends, possibly a read error. The rearrangement links TRBV6-1 to TRBJ1-3; no clear D gene. This CDR3 has 16 amino acids. Germline V gives CDR1 MNHNS, CDR2 SASEGT. CDR3 DNA: TGTGCCAGCAGTGAAGCCTCCCTACCGATACACTCTGGTATACAGTTT. Translating it yields CASSEASLPIHSGIQF.

This sequence joins TRBV7-9 and TRBJ2-2; D is uncertain. Trimming shortened V by 4 bases and J by 6 bases, and 15 bases separated the two germline ends. Germline CDR1 and CDR2: SEHNR and FQNEAQ (reference sequence). This CDR3 comprises 15 residues. The CDR3 sequence is CASSSLLRQAGELFF. CDR3 coding DNA: TGTGCCAGCAGCTCCCTTTTACGACAAGCCGGGGAGCTGTTTTTT.

The V call is TRBV6-1, the J call TRBJ2-1; 8 nucleotides line up with TRBD2. V trimming: 7 bases; J trimming: 13 bases; junction bases outside the gene matches: 12. The germline gives CDR1 MNHNS, CDR2 SASEGT. CDR3 length: 13 amino acids. For the CDR3, the DNA is TGTGCCAGCATTGGTGGACTAGCCTCAGCTCAGTTCTTC. Protein: CASIGGLASAQFF.

The chain has TRBV4-1 and TRBJ2-1; the D gene is possibly TRBD2 (6 bases). The CDR3 spans 16 residues. The V and J ends lost 1 base and 8 bases respectively, with 18 bases between them. The germline V gene has CDR1 MGHRA and CDR2 YSYEKL. The CDR3 loop is CASSQGERGLRDEQFF. In nucleotides, the CDR3 is TGCGCCAGCAGCCAAGGGGAACGGGGGTTGAGGGATGAGCAGTTCTTC.

CDR3 loop: CASSYGQGQYEQYF. CDR3 in DNA: TGTGCCAGCAGTTATGGGCAGGGGCAGTACGAGCAGTACTTC. The gene calls are TRBV28 and TRBJ2-7, with D maybe TRBD1 (6 bases). Germline lookup yields CDR1 MDHEN and CDR2 SYDVKM. V shed 4 bases and J shed 4 bases, with 14 bases lying between them. The CDR3 totals 14 residues.

The chain links TRBV5-1 to TRBJ2-7, with D maybe TRBD2 (5 bases). CDR3 length equals 14 residues. Germline CDR1 is SGHRS and CDR2 is YFSETQ. Trimming took 4 bases from V and 3 from J, leaving 14 bases between them. The CDR3 spells CASSPRLGIYEQYF. The CDR3 coding sequence is TGCGCCAGCAGCCCCCGTCTCGGGATCTACGAGCAGTACTTC.

This chain connects TRBV7-2 to TRBJ2-1; the match to TRBD2 covers 9 bases. The CDR3 sequence is 19 residues long. V lost 6 bases and J lost 7; bases outside the gene matches: 22. CDR1 and CDR2 from the germline V gene are SGHTA and FQGNSA. The CDR3 protein is CASSWRVAGGPVRRNEQFF. In DNA form, the CDR3 reads TGTGCCAGCAGTTGGAGGGTTGCGGGAGGGCCCGTCCGGAGGAATGAGCAGTTCTTC.

This clone has just one count. The rearrangement joins TRBV19 to TRBJ2-1, with TRBD2 identical over 7 bases. Per the germline V gene, CDR1 is LNHDA and CDR2 is SQIVND (reference sequence). V gave up 4 bases and J gave up 7 bases; unmatched junction bases: 7. The CDR3 runs 14 residues. In DNA, the CDR3 is TGTGCCAGTAGTAGGTTGAGCGGGATAAATGAGCAGTTCTTC. Amino acid sequence: CASSRLSGINEQFF. The full variable domain, its missing parts supplied by reference TRBV19 and TRBJ2-1, is DGGITQSPKYLFRKEGQNVTLSCEQNLNHDAMYWYRQDPGQGLRLIYYSQIVNDFQKGDIAEGYSVSREKKESFPLTVTSAQKNPTAFYLCASSRLSGINEQFFGPGTRLTVL.

The chain employs TRBV28 and TRBJ1-3; 10 bases align to TRBD1. The V gene's germline CDR1 is MDHEN and CDR2 SYDVKM. CDR3 length equals 17 residues. The ends lost 3 bases at V and 2 bases at J; junction bases unmatched: 7. CDR3 in amino acids: CASSFDRGLPPGNTIYF. DNA for the CDR3: TGTGCCAGCAGTTTCGACAGGGGGCTCCCCCCTGGAAACACCATATATTTT.

This chain uses TRBV7-9 with TRBJ1-2; possibly TRBD1 for D (6 bases). The length of the CDR3 is 11 residues. Germline lookup yields CDR1 SEHNR and CDR2 FQNEAQ (reference sequence). V lost 4 bases to trimming and J lost 8 bases, with 8 bases between them. The CDR3 loop is CASSYREGYTF. As DNA, the CDR3 is TGTGCCAGCAGCTACAGGGAAGGCTACACCTTC.

A few counts support this clone. This chain connects TRBV27 to TRBJ2-7, with 8 bases matching TRBD1. V dropped 5 bases and J dropped 2; count of bases not matched to a gene: 5. Germline loops: CDR1 MNHEY, CDR2 SMNVEV (reference sequence). The CDR3 is 14 residues long. The CDR3 sequence is CASSPRQGPYEQYF. CDR3 in DNA: TGTGCCAGCAGTCCCCGACAGGGGCCCTACGAGCAGTACTTC.

In the case of this clone: Additional DNA sequences in this sample encode the identical CDR3. V and J are TRBV7-9 and TRBJ2-7, with 8 bases matching TRBD2. The CDR3 has 13 amino acids. Germline values: CDR1 SEHNR, CDR2 FQNEAQ (reference sequence). The junction had 2 bases not matched to a gene; V was cut back by 4 bases and J by 3 bases. The CDR3 bases are TGTGCCAGCAGCTCCGGGACTAGCTACGAGCAGTACTTC. It is translated as CASSSGTSYEQYF. Drawing the rest from reference TRBV7-9 and TRBJ2-7, the complete variable domain is DTGVSQNPRHKITKRGQNVTFRCDPISEHNRLYWYRQTLGQGPEFLTYFQNEAQLEKSRLLSDRFSAERPKGSFSTLEIQRTEQGDSAMYLCASSSGTSYEQYFGPGTRLTVT.

The gene calls are TRBV4-1 and TRBJ1-2; a possible D gene is TRBD1 (5 bases). Germline V gene data show CDR1 as MGHRA and CDR2 as YSYEKL. The CDR3 spans 15 residues. Trimming pared 4 bases from V and 2 bases from J, leaving 14 bases between. For the CDR3, the DNA is TGCGCCAGCAGCCCAGAGGTCGGGGGAAACTATGGCTACACCTTC. Amino acids: CASSPEVGGNYGYTF.

V and J are TRBV29-1 and TRBJ1-2; perhaps TRBD1 as D (5 bases). Deletions cut 5 bases from V and 7 bases from J, with 20 bases between. Germline V gene sequence: CDR1 SQVTM, CDR2 ANQGSEA. The CDR3 contains 14 residues. The CDR3 region has the DNA TGCAGCGTTTGCGACGGGTGGGGGGATGGTGGCTACACCTTC. It yields the protein CSVCDGWGDGGYTF.